One sample yielded the 5 T cell receptor beta chains listed below, sequenced in a study of blood T cell repertoires in COVID-19. Only in-frame clones appear in the TCRdb table, and some are missing; sequencing was by immunoSEQ multiplex PCR. The data contain fewer than 200,000 clones, 65% to 80% of them singletons. The sequencing sample was made of peripheral blood. These receptors were taken from a man aged 55 to 70 with acute or convalescent COVID-19.

V is TRBV6-5 and J is TRBJ2-7; the match to TRBD1 covers 12 bases. The V gene's germline CDR1 is MNHEY and CDR2 SVGAGI. CDR3 size: 14 residues. The junction had 3 bases not matched to a gene; V was cut back by 4 bases and J by 5 bases. This chain's CDR3 is CASSSGTGGNEQYF. CDR3 sequence (DNA): TGTGCCAGCAGTTCCGGGACAGGGGGCAACGAGCAGTACTTC.

The chain joins TRBV4-2 to TRBJ2-5; TRBD1 matches at 11 bases. Losses at the gene ends were 0 bases for V and 4 bases for J; bases not matched to a gene: 1. CDR3 size: 15 residues. Germline values: CDR1 LGHNA, CDR2 YNFKEQ. DNA for the CDR3: TGTGCCAGCAGCCAAGACGGACAGGGGGCAGAGACCCAGTACTTC. Translating it yields CASSQDGQGAETQYF.

The J gene is TRBJ2-3, the V gene TRBV5-4; TRBD2 is a possible D gene (5 bases). CDR1 is SGHNT and CDR2 is YYREEE in the germline V gene (reference sequence). V was shortened by 0 bases and J by 5 bases, with 16 bases between the two germline ends. The CDR3 extends over 16 amino acids. The CDR3 region is CASSLGGLLSQDTQYF. The CDR3 DNA follows: TGTGCCAGCAGCTTGGGAGGACTGCTCTCCCAAGATACGCAGTATTTT.

The CDR3 is CSVEYQGAFF. Here the CDR3 DNA reads TGCAGCGTTGAATATCAGGGAGCTTTCTTT. The chain uses TRBV29-1 and TRBJ1-1, with a possible D match to TRBD1 (5 bases). The V and J ends lost 2 bases and 10 bases respectively, with 8 bases between them. The germline CDR1 and CDR2 sequences are SQVTM and ANQGSEA. The CDR3 runs 10 residues.

As for this clone: This may stem from a read error, because a much larger clone lies one nucleotide away. Other DNA sequences of this sample code for an identical CDR3. J is TRBJ1-4 and V is TRBV6-5; D might be TRBD1 (6 bases). The CDR3 spans 14 residues. The germline V gene encodes CDR1 MNHEY and CDR2 SVGAGI. The CDR3 spells CASRATGGNEKLFF. DNA of the CDR3: TGTGCTAGCAGGGCGACAGGAGGAAATGAAAAACTGTTTTTT.